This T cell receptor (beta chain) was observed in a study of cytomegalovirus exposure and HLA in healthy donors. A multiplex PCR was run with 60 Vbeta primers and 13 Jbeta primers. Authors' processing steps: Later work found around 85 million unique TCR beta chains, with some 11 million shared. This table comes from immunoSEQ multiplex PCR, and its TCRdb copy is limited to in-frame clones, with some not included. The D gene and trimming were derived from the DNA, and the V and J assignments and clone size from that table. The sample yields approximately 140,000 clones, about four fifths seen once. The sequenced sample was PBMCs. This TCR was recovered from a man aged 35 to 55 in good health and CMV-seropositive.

CDR3 sequence (DNA): TGTGCCAGCAGCGCTAGGAGTCTAGCGACCGAGCAGTTCTTC. Amino acid sequence: CASSARSLATEQFF. The V call is TRBV9, the J call TRBJ2-1, with D perhaps matching TRBD2 (6 bases). V was clipped by 3 bases and J by 10 bases, with 17 bases between them. Germline V lookup: CDR1 SGDLS, CDR2 YYNGEE. The CDR3 covers 14 residues. Supplemented by reference TRBV9 and TRBJ2-1, the full variable domain reads DSGVTQTPKHLITATGQRVTLRCSPRSGDLSVYWYQQSLDQGLQFLIQYYNGEERAKGNILERFSAQQFPDLHSELNLSSLELGDSALYFCASSARSLATEQFFGPGTRLTVL.